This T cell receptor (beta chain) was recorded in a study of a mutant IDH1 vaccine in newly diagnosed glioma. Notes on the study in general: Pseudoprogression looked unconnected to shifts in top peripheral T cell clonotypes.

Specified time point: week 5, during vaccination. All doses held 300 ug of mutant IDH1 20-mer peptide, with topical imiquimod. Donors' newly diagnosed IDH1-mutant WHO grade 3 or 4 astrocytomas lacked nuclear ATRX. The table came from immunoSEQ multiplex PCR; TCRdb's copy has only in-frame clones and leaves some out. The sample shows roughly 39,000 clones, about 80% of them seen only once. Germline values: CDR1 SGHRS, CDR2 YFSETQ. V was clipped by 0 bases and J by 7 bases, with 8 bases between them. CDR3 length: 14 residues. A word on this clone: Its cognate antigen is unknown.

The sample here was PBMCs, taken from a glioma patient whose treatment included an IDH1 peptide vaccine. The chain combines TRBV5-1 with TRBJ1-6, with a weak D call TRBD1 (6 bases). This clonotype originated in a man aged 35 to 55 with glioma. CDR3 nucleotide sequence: TGCGCCAGCAGCTTGGCAGGGGTGAATTCACCCCTCCACTTT. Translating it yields CASSLAGVNSPLHF.